This section outlines one T cell receptor beta chain sequence together with its context. This clonotype was counted between two and nine times. Its cognate antigen has yet to be identified. No much larger clone is present one base from it, and per-base qualities are unavailable. These data come from a study of T cell repertoires in cytomegalovirus infection (dated by TCRdb to the late 2010s). As for the study more broadly: Recently identified HLA-C-restricted CMV epitopes, whose presentation resists viral immunomodulation, were targeted by peptide stimulations together with well-studied HLA-B-restricted epitopes. Donor HLA type was relevant to the analysis, because carriage of CMV infection together with the matching HLA type was indicated by public TCR beta signatures. Here is what the overall study found, with its caveats: In the ex vivo response, HLA-C-restricted CMV-specific TCR beta clonotypes were dominant, and in two of eight donors the single most frequent clonotype came from this HLA-C-restricted group. In both this cohort and an independent cohort of 300 to 450 donors, the cumulative frequency of public TCR beta family members distinguished carriers of CMV infection plus the relevant HLA type.

The intended sense of this specimen's treatment or condition label: in vitro stimulation with specific CMV peptide epitopes to enrich CMV-specific T cells. CDR1 is given as SEHNR and CDR2 as FQNEAQ, both from the germline V gene (reference sequence). The cysteine opens and the phenylalanine closes a CDR3 of 14 amino acids. The CDR3 DNA has 42 bases and is translated from base 1. Sequencing instrument: Illumina HiSeq 1500. The raw public reads went through TCRdb reprocessing: fastp at Q25, MiXCR clone calling, in-frame beta chains kept. Identical CDR3 proteins give one entry, which carries the most common genes and DNA. The sample includes some 940,000 distinct CDR3 sequences, with around 32% observed a single time. The top ten clonotypes cover roughly 13% of the sample.

The sample here was cultured CD8+ T cells from PBMCs, taken from culture after CMV antigen stimulation. The source is a human donor in good health (CMV status not recorded). Some clones in this sample may be carry-over from other donors' samples. The sequence links TRBV7-9 to TRBJ1-4; a stretch of 7 junction bases matches TRBD1. The DNA sequence is TGTATAAGAGACAGGGTTGCAACTAATGAAAAACTGTTTTTT. Translated, this is CIRDRVATNEKLFF. Outside the CDR3, residues come from the reference TRBV7-9 and TRBJ1-4 proteins, so the full variable domain is: DTGVSQNPRHKITKRGQNVTFRCDPISEHNRLYWYRQTLGQGPEFLTYFQNEAQLEKSRLLSDRFSAERPKGSFSTLEIQRTEQGDSAMYLCIRDRVATNEKLFFGSGTQLSVL.